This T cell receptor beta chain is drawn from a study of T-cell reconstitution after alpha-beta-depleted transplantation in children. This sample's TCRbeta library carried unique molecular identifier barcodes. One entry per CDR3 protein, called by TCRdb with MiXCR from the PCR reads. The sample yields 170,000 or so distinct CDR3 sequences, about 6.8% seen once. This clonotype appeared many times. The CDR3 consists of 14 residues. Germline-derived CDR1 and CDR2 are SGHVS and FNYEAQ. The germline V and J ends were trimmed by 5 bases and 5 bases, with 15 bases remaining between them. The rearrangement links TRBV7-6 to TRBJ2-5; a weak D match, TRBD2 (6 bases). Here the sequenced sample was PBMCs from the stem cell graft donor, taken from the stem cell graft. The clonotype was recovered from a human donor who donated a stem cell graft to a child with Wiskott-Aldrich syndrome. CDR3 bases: TGTGCCAGCAGCCCGGGGGTAGCAGACGAGACCCAGTACTTC. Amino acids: CASSPGVADETQYF.